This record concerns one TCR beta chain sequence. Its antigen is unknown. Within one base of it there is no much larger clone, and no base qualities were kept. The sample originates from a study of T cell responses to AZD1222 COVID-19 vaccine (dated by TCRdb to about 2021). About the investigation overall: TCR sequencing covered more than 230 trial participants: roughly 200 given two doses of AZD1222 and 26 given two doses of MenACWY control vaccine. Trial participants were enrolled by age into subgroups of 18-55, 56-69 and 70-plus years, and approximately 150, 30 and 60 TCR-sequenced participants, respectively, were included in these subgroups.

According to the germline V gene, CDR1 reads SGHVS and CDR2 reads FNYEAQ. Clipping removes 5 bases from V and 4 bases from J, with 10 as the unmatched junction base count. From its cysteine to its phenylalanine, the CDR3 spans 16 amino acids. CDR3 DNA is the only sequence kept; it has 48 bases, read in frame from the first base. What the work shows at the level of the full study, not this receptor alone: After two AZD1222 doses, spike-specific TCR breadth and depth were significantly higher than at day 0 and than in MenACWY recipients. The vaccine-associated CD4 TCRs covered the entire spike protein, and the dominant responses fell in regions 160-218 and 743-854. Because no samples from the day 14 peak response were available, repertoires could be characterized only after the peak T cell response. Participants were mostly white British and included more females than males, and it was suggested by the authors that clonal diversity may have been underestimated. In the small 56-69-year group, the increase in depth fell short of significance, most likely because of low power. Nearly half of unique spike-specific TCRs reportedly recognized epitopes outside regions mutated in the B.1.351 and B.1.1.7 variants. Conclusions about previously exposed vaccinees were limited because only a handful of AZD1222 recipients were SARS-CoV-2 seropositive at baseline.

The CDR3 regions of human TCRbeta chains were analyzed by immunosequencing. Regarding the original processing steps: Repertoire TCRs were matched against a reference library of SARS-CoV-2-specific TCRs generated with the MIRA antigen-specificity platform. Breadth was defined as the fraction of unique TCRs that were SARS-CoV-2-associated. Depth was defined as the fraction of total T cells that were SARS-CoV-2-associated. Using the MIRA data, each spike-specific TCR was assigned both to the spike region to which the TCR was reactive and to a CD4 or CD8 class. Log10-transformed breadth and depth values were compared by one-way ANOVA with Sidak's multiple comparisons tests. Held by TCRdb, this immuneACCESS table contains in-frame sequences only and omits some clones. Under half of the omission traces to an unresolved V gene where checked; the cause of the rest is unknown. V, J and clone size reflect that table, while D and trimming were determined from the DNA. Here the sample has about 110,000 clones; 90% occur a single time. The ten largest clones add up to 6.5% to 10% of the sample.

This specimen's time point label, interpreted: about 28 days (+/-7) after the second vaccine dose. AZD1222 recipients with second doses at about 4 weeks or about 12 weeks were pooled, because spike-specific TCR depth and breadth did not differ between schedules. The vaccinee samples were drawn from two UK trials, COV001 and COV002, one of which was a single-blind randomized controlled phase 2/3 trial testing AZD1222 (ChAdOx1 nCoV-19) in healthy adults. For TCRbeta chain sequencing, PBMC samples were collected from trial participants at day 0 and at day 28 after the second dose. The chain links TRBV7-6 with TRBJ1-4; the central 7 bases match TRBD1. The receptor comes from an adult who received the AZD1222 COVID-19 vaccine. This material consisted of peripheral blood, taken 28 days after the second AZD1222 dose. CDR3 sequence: CASSLRTGQNNEKLFF. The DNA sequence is TGTGCCAGCAGCCTAAGAACGGGACAGAATAATGAAAAACTGTTTTTT.